The 25 T cell receptor beta chains below all came from one sample that was sequenced in a study of early T cells in non-severe SARS-CoV-2 infection. TCRdb re-derived calls from the 5' RACE reads in MiXCR, one entry per CDR3 protein. The table has roughly 75,000 distinct CDR3 sequences, 16% seen once. Input material: whole blood. Receptor source: an adult who was a healthcare worker with PCR-confirmed SARS-CoV-2 infection or an uninfected control (not recorded which).

The CDR3 bases are TGTGCCACCAGTGATTATGCGGGACTAGCGGACACCGGGGAGCTGTTTTTT. Protein sequence: CATSDYAGLADTGELFF. This chain connects TRBV24-1 to TRBJ2-2; 11 bases fit TRBD2. CDR1 and CDR2 (germline): KGHDR, SFDVKD. The CDR3 length is 17 residues. V shed 2 bases, J shed 3 bases, and the junction held 4 bases outside the gene matches.

This clonotype was counted between two and nine times. This CDR3 is CASSRGAGELFF. The CDR3 coding sequence is TGTGCCAGCAGCCGGGGCGCCGGGGAGCTGTTTTTT. The chain has TRBV7-6 and TRBJ2-2; D is tentatively TRBD1 or TRBD2 (5 bases each). Per the germline V gene, CDR1 is SGHVS and CDR2 is FNYEAQ. The CDR3 spans 12 residues. Trimming removed 5 bases from V and 6 bases from J, with 7 bases in between.

This sequence joins TRBV7-9 and TRBJ2-3, with a weak D call TRBD1 (5 bases). Germline CDR1 SEHNR, CDR2 FQNEAQ (reference sequence). The CDR3 totals 17 residues. V was shortened by 2 bases and J by 4 bases, with 19 bases between the two germline ends. CDR3 sequence reads: CASSLTGMMDKADTQYF. CDR3 DNA: TGTGCCAGCAGCTTAACAGGAATGATGGACAAGGCAGATACGCAGTATTTT.

V is TRBV4-1 and J is TRBJ1-1, with D unresolved. The CDR3 totals 15 residues. Germline V gene data show CDR1 as MGHRA and CDR2 as YSYEKL. With 0 bases removed from V and 4 bases from J, the gap between germline ends came to 12 bases. CDR3 protein: CASSQEVSAFTEAFF. In DNA form, the CDR3 reads TGCGCCAGCAGCCAAGAAGTCAGTGCATTCACTGAAGCTTTCTTT.

This clonotype was counted only a few times. The rearrangement joins TRBV6-5 to TRBJ2-3; D unresolved. Trimming removed 0 bases at V and 1 base at J, with 11 bases between. The CDR3 is made up of 16 amino acids. Germline lookup yields CDR1 MNHEY and CDR2 SVGAGI. This CDR3 reads CASSYSAQTGTDTQYF. CDR3 DNA sequence: TGTGCCAGCAGTTACTCGGCCCAGACCGGCACAGATACGCAGTATTTT.

In the case of this clonotype: Possible read error: a much larger clone is one base away. This chain links TRBV7-8 with TRBJ2-5; D is perhaps TRBD2 (7 bases). This CDR3 has 13 amino acids. The germline V gene encodes CDR1 SGHVS and CDR2 FQNEAQ. The CDR3: CVGRGGLQETQYF. The CDR3 DNA reads as TGTGTCGGGCGCGGGGGCCTCCAAGAGACCCAGTACTTC.

The chain employs TRBV7-2 and TRBJ2-3; D is possibly TRBD2 (5 bases). Germline CDR1 is SGHTA and CDR2 is FQGNSA. The CDR3 loop spans 15 amino acids. Trimming removed 5 bases from V and 1 base from J, with 13 bases in between. CDR3 in DNA: TGTGCCAGCAGCACGCGCGGACTGCGCACAGATACGCAGTATTTT. Translation gives CASSTRGLRTDTQYF.

This chain joins TRBV19 and TRBJ2-3; TRBD1 might be the D (5 bases). The CDR3 is 12 amino acids. CDR1 is LNHDA, CDR2 SQIVND, per germline (reference sequence). V was pared by 4 bases and J by 6 bases, with 8 bases between. The CDR3 is CASSSNRDTQYF. In DNA form, the CDR3 reads TGTGCCAGTAGTAGTAACAGGGATACGCAGTATTTT.

This clonotype has a handful of counts. V and J are TRBV6-6 and TRBJ2-7; D is unresolved. The CDR3 totals 13 residues. From germline, CDR1 is MNHNY and CDR2 SVGAGI (reference sequence). V dropped 3 bases and J dropped 4 bases, with 10 bases sitting between them. The CDR3 coding sequence is TGTGCCAGCAGTTATTTTTACAGATACGAGCAGTACTTC. Amino acid sequence: CASSYFYRYEQYF.

The rearrangement joins TRBV10-3 to TRBJ2-5; D is uncertain. V was cut by 0 bases and J by 4 bases, with 3 bases left in between. CDR1 is ENHRY and CDR2 is SYGVKD in the germline V gene. There are 12 residues in the CDR3. The CDR3 loop reads CAISESVETQYF. The CDR3 DNA follows: TGTGCCATCAGTGAGTCGGTAGAGACCCAGTACTTC.

The rearrangement joins TRBV6-1 to TRBJ2-2; D is unresolved. V was trimmed by 2 bases and J by 0 bases, leaving 10 bases between them. There are 16 residues in the CDR3. The germline gives CDR1 MNHNS, CDR2 SASEGT. The CDR3 spells CASSESRPSNTGELFF. The DNA of the CDR3 is TGTGCCAGCAGTGAAAGTCGCCCCTCGAACACCGGGGAGCTGTTTTTT.

This clonotype was recorded a few times. The V and J genes are TRBV3-1 and TRBJ2-1, with 12 positions matching TRBD1. The CDR3 totals 14 residues. With 4 bases clipped from V and 10 bases from J, the junction kept 5 bases outside the gene matches. CDR1 and CDR2 from the germline V gene are LGHDT and YNNKEL (reference sequence). The CDR3 region is CASSRDRGQQEQFF. In nucleotides, the CDR3 is TGTGCCAGCAGCCGGGACAGGGGGCAGCAGGAGCAGTTCTTC.

This clonotype was detected many times. The genes are TRBV5-6 and TRBJ1-1; D gene uncertain. There are 15 residues in the CDR3. Germline-derived CDR1 and CDR2 are SGHDT and YYEEEE. Trimming took off 3 bases at V and 5 bases at J, with 17 bases between the two ends. DNA for the CDR3: TGTGCCAGCAGCTGGCCGAACTCCCAAAGTACTGAAGCTTTCTTT. Amino acids: CASSWPNSQSTEAFF. The variable domain in full, with the rest retrieved from reference TRBV5-6 and TRBJ1-1, is DAGVTQSPTHLIKTRGQQVTLRCSPKSGHDTVSWYQQALGQGPQFIFQYYEEEERQRGNFPDRFSGHQFPNYSSELNVNALLLGDSALYLCASSWPNSQSTEAFFGQGTRLTVV.

Only a few counts were recorded for this clonotype. The CDR3 reads CASSSLLADFTDTQYF. The CDR3 region has the DNA TGTGCCAGCAGCTCTTTACTAGCGGACTTCACAGATACGCAGTATTTT. The J gene is TRBJ2-3, the V gene TRBV6-2 or TRBV6-3, with 8 bases matching TRBD2. V trimming: 6 bases; J trimming: 2 bases; junction bases outside the gene matches: 10. Per germline, CDR1 MNHEY and CDR2 SVGEGT. This CDR3 is built from 16 residues.

This clonotype was recorded many times. The genes are TRBV11-2 and TRBJ1-1; D unresolved. Germline CDR1 and CDR2: SGHAT and FQNNGV. This CDR3 spans 12 amino acids. The V end was cut by 5 bases, the J end by 11 bases, with 15 bases between. CDR3 in DNA: TGTGCCAGCAGCCCCGGGTCCGCCCGGGCTTTCTTT. It codes for CASSPGSARAFF.

J is TRBJ2-7 and V is TRBV29-1; D might be TRBD1 (5 bases). CDR3 length: 14 amino acids. The V end was cut by 1 base, the J end by 4 bases, with 14 bases between. Germline CDR1 SQVTM, CDR2 ANQGSEA. The DNA for the CDR3 is TGCAGCGTTGAAGGGCAGGGTGGGATTTACGAGCAGTACTTC. Amino acid sequence: CSVEGQGGIYEQYF.

This chain links TRBV5-8 with TRBJ1-6; maybe TRBD1 (5 bases). Per germline, CDR1 SGHTS and CDR2 YDEGEE. V gave up 4 bases and J gave up 10 bases, with 21 bases separating them. CDR3 length: 16 residues. The CDR3 coding sequence is TGTGCCAGCAGCGCCTACCTGGGGCGGCTGGAATCACCCCTCCACTTT. Its protein is CASSAYLGRLESPLHF.

The gene calls are TRBV7-9 and TRBJ1-1; weak D call: TRBD1 (5 bases). The length of the CDR3 is 17 residues. Germline V lookup: CDR1 SEHNR, CDR2 FQNEAQ (reference sequence). V was shortened by 4 bases and J by 0 bases, with 18 bases between the two germline ends. Here the CDR3 DNA reads TGTGCCAGCAGCTCGGGCAGGGTTCTCGAGGTGAACACTGAAGCTTTCTTT. This encodes CASSSGRVLEVNTEAFF.

The V and J genes are TRBV6-5 and TRBJ2-1; TRBD1 aligns across 10 bases. With 5 bases clipped from V and 8 bases from J, the junction kept 12 bases outside the gene matches. The length of the CDR3 is 16 residues. The germline CDR1 and CDR2 sequences are MNHEY and SVGAGI. CDR3 DNA sequence: TGTGCCAGCAGTGCCCTTGACAGGGGGCATAACGATGAGCAGTTCTTC. It is translated as CASSALDRGHNDEQFF.

This clonotype has a handful of counts. The rearrangement uses TRBV2 and TRBJ2-2, with D tentatively TRBD1 (5 bases). CDR3 length: 14 amino acids. Trimming removed 3 bases at V and 3 bases at J, with 8 bases between. Germline V gene sequence: CDR1 SNHLY, CDR2 FYNNEI. DNA of the CDR3: TGTGCCAGCAGTGAGAGACAGCACACCGGGGAGCTGTTTTTT. This translates into CASSERQHTGELFF.

This clonotype was detected a few times. The V call is TRBV14, the J call TRBJ2-5, with 11 bases matching TRBD2. The CDR3 spans 15 residues. The germline V gene encodes CDR1 SGHDN and CDR2 FVKESK. V lost 0 bases, J lost 5 bases, and 2 bases stayed unmatched. In DNA, the CDR3 is TGTGCCAGCAGCCAAGAACTAGCGGGGGCTGAGACCCAGTACTTC. This gives the protein CASSQELAGAETQYF.

With regard to this clonotype: A read error may explain this, as a much larger clone is one base away. The chain links TRBV6-5 to TRBJ2-2; D not certain. In germline, CDR1 is MNHEY, CDR2 SVGAGI. Trimming stripped 6 bases from V and 3 bases from J, with 2 bases between. CDR3 length: 11 amino acids. Here the CDR3 reads CASSHTGELFF. CDR3 nucleotides: TGTGCCAGCAGCCACACCGGGGAGCTGTTTTTT.

The V and J genes are TRBV7-2 and TRBJ2-5, with 7 bases identical to TRBD2. The length of the CDR3 is 14 residues. From germline, CDR1 is SGHTA and CDR2 FQGNSA. Trimming removed 5 bases from V and 4 bases from J; junction bases left unmatched: 7. The CDR3 spells CASSLGLGGETQYF. CDR3 DNA sequence: TGTGCCAGCAGCCTAGGACTAGGAGGAGAGACCCAGTACTTC.

This clonotype was counted only a few times. The genes are TRBV7-3 and TRBJ1-1; tentative D call: TRBD1 (5 bases). The CDR3 spans 13 residues. Germline CDR1 and CDR2: SGHTA and FQGTGA. V dropped 5 bases and J dropped 5 bases, with 12 bases sitting between them. The CDR3 DNA reads as TGTGCCAGCAGCATCGAGTGGGGGACTGAAGCTTTCTTT. It translates to CASSIEWGTEAFF.

The CDR3 loop is CASSLEGYQETQYF. Here the CDR3 DNA reads TGTGCCAGCAGCTTAGAGGGGTACCAAGAGACCCAGTACTTC. This rearrangement joins TRBV7-3 to TRBJ2-5, with D perhaps given as TRBD1 or TRBD2 (5 bases each). CDR1 and CDR2 (germline): SGHTA, FQGTGA. V shed 2 bases and J shed 0 bases, with 7 bases lying between them. The CDR3 runs to 14 residues.